These 22 T cell receptor beta chains share one sample of origin, sequenced in a study of tumor-infiltrating lymphocytes in localized non-small cell lung cancer. Repertoires were generated with immunoSEQ multiplex PCR, while TCRdb's copy carries only in-frame clones and drops some. The data show roughly 24,000 clones, 69% seen once. Sequencing was performed on lung tumor tissue. These receptors all come from a human donor with non-small cell lung cancer.

This clone was detected only once. The chain employs TRBV11-2 and TRBJ1-1, with D hard to call. The CDR3 length is 14 residues. In germline, CDR1 is SGHAT, CDR2 FQNNGV. The V and J ends lost 5 bases and 0 bases respectively, with 10 bases between them. CDR3 bases: TGTGCCAGCAGCCCTGGCTATATGAACACTGAAGCTTTCTTT. Translated, it gives CASSPGYMNTEAFF.

CDR3: CSVARTRSYNEQFF. In nucleotides, the CDR3 is TGCAGCGTTGCCCGGACTAGATCCTACAATGAGCAGTTCTTC. The chain links TRBV29-1 to TRBJ2-1; 7 nucleotides align to TRBD2. V trimming: 4 bases; J trimming: 1 base; junction bases outside the gene matches: 4. Germline V lookup: CDR1 SQVTM, CDR2 ANQGSEA. The CDR3 extends over 14 amino acids.

The rearrangement joins TRBV29-1 to TRBJ2-5, with 9 bases fitting TRBD2. Trimming removed 4 bases from V and 2 bases from J; junction bases left unmatched: 14. Germline V gives CDR1 SQVTM, CDR2 ANQGSEA. The CDR3 loop spans 17 amino acids. The CDR3 spells CSVGREFAGGPQETQYF. The CDR3, as DNA: TGCAGCGTTGGGAGGGAATTTGCGGGAGGGCCTCAAGAGACCCAGTACTTC.

The chain links TRBV7-9 to TRBJ2-1; 14 bases are a match to TRBD2. This CDR3 is 16 amino acids long. Trimming took 4 bases from V and 6 from J; bases not matched to a gene: 5. Germline-derived CDR1 and CDR2 are SEHNR and FQNEAQ (reference sequence). The chain's CDR3 is CASSSPGTSGGNEQFF. The CDR3 coding sequence is TGTGCCAGCAGCTCACCAGGGACTAGCGGGGGCAATGAGCAGTTCTTC.

In this sample, this clone turned up once. The chain has TRBV5-1 and TRBJ2-3, with D tentatively TRBD2 (5 bases). V was shortened by 6 bases and J by 1 base, with 18 bases between the two germline ends. From germline, CDR1 is SGHRS and CDR2 YFSETQ. The CDR3 is made up of 16 amino acids. The chain's CDR3 is CASNARTPGGTDTQYF. DNA of the CDR3: TGCGCCAGCAACGCCCGGACGCCCGGGGGCACAGATACGCAGTATTTT.

This clone showed up just once. The chain uses TRBV7-9 and TRBJ2-1; TRBD2 matches at 13 bases. Germline-derived CDR1 and CDR2 are SEHNR and FQNEAQ (reference sequence). CDR3 length equals 15 residues. The J segment lost 6 bases and the V segment lost 5 bases, leaving 4 bases of the junction unmatched. CDR3 nucleotides: TGTGCCAGCAGCAAACTAGCGGGAGGGCCCAATGAGCAGTTCTTC. Its translation is CASSKLAGGPNEQFF.

V and J are TRBV7-8 and TRBJ2-1; no reliable D call. This CDR3 has 17 amino acids. Between the trimmed V and J ends, which lost 1 base and 4 bases, there was a span of 17 bases. Looked up from germline, CDR1 is SGHVS and CDR2 is FQNEAQ. CDR3 in amino acids: CASSLVLDPLGYNEQFF. DNA for the CDR3: TGTGCCAGCAGCTTAGTCTTAGACCCCCTTGGGTACAATGAGCAGTTCTTC.

The J gene is TRBJ2-5, the V gene TRBV7-3; the match to TRBD1 covers 11 bases. CDR3 length: 16 amino acids. CDR1 is SGHTA, CDR2 FQGTGA, per germline. The trim removed 2 bases at V and 0 bases at J, leaving 2 bases unmatched. The CDR3 spells CASSLGDRGNQETQYF. CDR3 coding DNA: TGTGCCAGCAGCTTAGGGGACAGGGGGAACCAAGAGACCCAGTACTTC.

The chain joins TRBV7-5 to TRBJ2-1; no DNA check was done on the table's D call, TRBD2. TRBV7-5 is a recognized pseudogene. The CDR3 sequence is 16 residues long. The DNA for the CDR3 is TGTGTCAGAAGCTTAGAGAGGGCGGGAGGGAACAATGAGCAGTTCTTC. Encoded protein: CVRSLERAGGNNEQFF.

The chain is built from TRBV30 and TRBJ2-5, with unresolved D. V lost 0 bases to trimming and J lost 2 bases, with 7 bases between them. The CDR3 length is 13 residues. Germline V gene sequence: CDR1 GTSNPN, CDR2 SVGIG (reference sequence). The CDR3 sequence: CAWSVSTQETQYF. As DNA, the CDR3 is TGTGCCTGGAGTGTGTCAACACAAGAGACCCAGTACTTC.

CDR3 in amino acids: CASRATSTGANVLTF. Here the CDR3 DNA reads TGTGCCAGCAGGGCGACTAGTACTGGGGCCAACGTCCTGACTTTC. The rearrangement joins TRBV2 to TRBJ2-6, with D possibly TRBD2 on 6 matching bases. The germline V and J ends were trimmed by 6 bases and 2 bases, with 11 bases remaining between them. CDR1 and CDR2 (germline): SNHLY, FYNNEI. The CDR3 consists of 15 residues.

The table lists this clone with a count of one. This sequence joins TRBV5-1 and TRBJ2-1; D is uncertain. Germline CDR1 and CDR2: SGHRS and YFSETQ. V was cut by 0 bases and J by 8 bases, with 6 bases left in between. This CDR3 has 12 amino acids. The CDR3 sequence is CASSLDWYEQFF. The CDR3 DNA follows: TGCGCCAGCAGCTTGGACTGGTATGAGCAGTTCTTC.

CDR3 nucleotides: TGTGCCAGTGAGCGGGAGTCTAGGACCGGGGAGCTGTTTTTT. Amino acids: CASERESRTGELFF. The chain links TRBV19 to TRBJ2-2; TRBD2 aligns across 8 bases. V lost 8 bases to trimming and J lost 5 bases; unmatched junction nucleotides: 7. Germline loops: CDR1 LNHDA, CDR2 SQIVND (reference sequence). The CDR3 sequence is 14 residues long. Based on the CDR3 plus reference TRBV19 and TRBJ2-2, the full variable domain is DGGITQSPKYLFRKEGQNVTLSCEQNLNHDAMYWYRQDPGQGLRLIYYSQIVNDFQKGDIAEGYSVSREKKESFPLTVTSAQKNPTAFYLCASERESRTGELFFGEGSRLTVL.

This chain uses TRBV15 with TRBJ1-1; 7 bases line up with TRBD1. Germline CDR1 is LNHNV and CDR2 is YYDKDF (reference sequence). The length of the CDR3 is 15 residues. J lost 0 bases, V lost 3 bases, and 4 bases had no gene match. The CDR3 reads CATSSSGGVNTEAFF. The CDR3 DNA reads as TGTGCCACCAGCAGTTCAGGGGGAGTGAACACTGAAGCTTTCTTT. The entire variable domain, with the rest obtained from reference TRBV15 and TRBJ1-1, is as follows: DAMVIQNPRYQVTQFGKPVTLSCSQTLNHNVMYWYQQKSSQAPKLLFHYYDKDFNNEADTPDNFQSRRPNTSFCFLDIRSPGLGDTAMYLCATSSSGGVNTEAFFGQGTRLTVV.

This chain uses TRBV18 with TRBJ2-1; unclear D gene. Germline V gene lookup returns CDR1 KGHSH and CDR2 LQKENI. The CDR3 has 12 amino acids. V lost 3 bases to trimming and J lost 8 bases, with 8 bases between them. The CDR3 bases are TGTGCCAGCTCACCGGTTAACGATGAGCAGTTCTTC. Its protein is CASSPVNDEQFF.

The chain links TRBV5-5 to TRBJ2-5, with TRBD1 as a possible D gene (6 bases). CDR3 size: 14 residues. Germline V lookup: CDR1 SGHKS, CDR2 YYEKEE (reference sequence). Trimming removed 3 bases from V and 1 base from J, with 10 bases in between. CDR3 nucleotides: TGTGCCAGCAGCTCCGGACAGCTCCAAGAGACCCAGTACTTC. Translating it yields CASSSGQLQETQYF.

This clone was counted only a few times. V and J are TRBV28 and TRBJ2-4, with D perhaps matching TRBD1 or TRBD2 (5 bases each). The CDR3 is 14 amino acids. The germline CDR1 and CDR2 sequences are MDHEN and SYDVKM. V was trimmed by 3 bases and J by 1 base, leaving 7 bases between them. The CDR3 nucleotides are TGTGCCAGCAGTTTGTGGGGGGCCAAAAACATTCAGTACTTC. Protein: CASSLWGAKNIQYF.

There are a few counts of this clone. The chain uses TRBV2 and TRBJ1-4; possible D gene TRBD1, 5 bases. Germline V gives CDR1 SNHLY, CDR2 FYNNEI. V lost 1 base, J lost 7 bases, and 13 bases lay in between. CDR3 size: 15 residues. CDR3 sequence reads: CASSEEAGSGEKLFF. The CDR3 coding sequence is TGTGCCAGCAGTGAAGAGGCAGGGTCGGGTGAAAAACTGTTTTTT.

The chain combines TRBV18 with TRBJ2-7; TRBD1 matches at 11 bases. V lost 6 bases and J lost 2; bases outside the gene matches: 6. The CDR3 is 15 amino acids. CDR1 is KGHSH and CDR2 is LQKENI in the germline V gene. CDR3 residues: CASSLRDRGTYEQYF. Written as DNA, the CDR3 is TGTGCCAGCTCGTTACGGGACAGGGGGACCTACGAGCAGTACTTC.

The chain combines TRBV5-1 with TRBJ2-1; 7 bases align to TRBD2. Germline values: CDR1 SGHRS, CDR2 YFSETQ. The CDR3 covers 14 residues. V shed 0 bases and J 15 bases; nucleotides not matched to a gene: 12. The CDR3, as DNA: TGCGCCAGCAGCTTGGAATCGTTAAGCGGGAAGAGGTTCTTC. Residues: CASSLESLSGKRFF. The whole variable domain, filled in from reference TRBV5-1 and TRBJ2-1, reads KAGVTQTPRYLIKTRGQQVTLSCSPISGHRSVSWYQQTPGQGLQFLFEYFSETQRNKGNFPGRFSGRQFSNSRSEMNVSTLELGDSALYLCASSLESLSGKRFFGPGTRLTVL.

The V and J genes are TRBV19 and TRBJ1-3; a possible D gene is TRBD1 (6 bases). The CDR3 contains 14 residues. The ends were cut back, 7 bases at V and 2 bases at J, with 12 bases in the middle. Per germline, CDR1 LNHDA and CDR2 SQIVND (reference sequence). The CDR3 DNA reads TGTGCCAGTATGGGCAGGGGCACTGGAAACACCATATATTTT. Protein product: CASMGRGTGNTIYF.

This rearrangement joins TRBV9 to TRBJ2-3; 7 bases are shared with TRBD1. The V gene's germline CDR1 is SGDLS and CDR2 YYNGEE. The V segment lost 4 bases and the J segment 2 bases; nucleotides outside the gene matches: 7. This CDR3 has 15 residues. CDR3 in amino acids: CASSIWGTDTDTQYF. DNA for the CDR3: TGTGCCAGCAGCATTTGGGGGACAGACACAGATACGCAGTATTTT.